This is a list of T cell receptor beta chains from one sample in a study of T cell responses to AZD1222 COVID-19 vaccine. Method: immunoSEQ multiplex PCR; TCRdb's copy keeps in-frame clones and lacks some. The repertoire includes about 150,000 clones, roughly nine tenths of them detected once, and 1.5% to 2% sits in the top ten. This specimen consisted of peripheral blood, obtained on day 0 of AZD1222 vaccination. These receptors all come from an adult in good health. Both conserved end residues are part of each CDR3. The D gene is left open where the match is weak. Expanded clones get a size class; other rows say once, few or many, or leave the size out.

V gene	J gene	clone size	D gene	CDR3 protein
TRBV2	TRBJ2-7	-	-	CASRVRTYEQYF
TRBV7-6	TRBJ1-3	-	-	CASSLSPYKNSGNTIYF
TRBV28	TRBJ1-1	-	-	CASSLSQSQSTEAFF
TRBV19	TRBJ1-1	-	TRBD1	CAGGGKVNTEAFF
TRBV27	TRBJ1-1	-	-	CASSFSGNTEAFF
TRBV2	TRBJ1-4	once	-	CASRTFTTNEKLFF
TRBV15	TRBJ2-7	-	-	CATSGLSYEQYF
TRBV2	TRBJ2-7	-	TRBD2	CASSQTSGGRYEQYF
TRBV28	TRBJ1-2	-	TRBD1	CASSSGTGAPYGYTF
TRBV18	TRBJ1-5	-	-	CATSLWEVEQPQHF
TRBV7-2	TRBJ2-7	-	-	CASSLTGEQYF
TRBV14	TRBJ2-2	-	TRBD2	CASSQILAGVVGELFF
TRBV5-4	TRBJ2-3	-	-	CASSLRVSTDTQYF
TRBV11-2	TRBJ2-3	-	-	CASSSFGLGTDTQYF
TRBV3-1/TRBV3-2	TRBJ2-2	-	-	CASSQEGGNTGELFF
TRBV15	TRBJ2-3	-	TRBD1	CATSRLTGAQVTPADTQYF
TRBV4-3	TRBJ1-6	once	-	CASSKEVGVSSYNSPLHF
TRBV25-1	TRBJ2-5	-	-	CASSEFGALETQYF
TRBV30	TRBJ1-5	-	-	CAWSVRGPGPQHF
TRBV28	TRBJ1-5	-	-	CASRESNQPQHF
TRBV28	TRBJ2-7	-	TRBD2	CASSLLAGSTYEQYF
TRBV7-3	TRBJ2-1	-	TRBD2	CASSTSAGGNNEQFF
TRBV6-5	TRBJ2-7	-	-	CASGRQGNFYEQYF
TRBV19	TRBJ1-1	few	-	CASKLLTAKGSTEAFF
TRBV19	TRBJ2-5	-	TRBD2	CASSITTGTSGETQYF
TRBV27	TRBJ1-2	-	-	CASSLRRNRALIWGYTF
TRBV19	TRBJ2-7	once	-	CASSITGLYEQYF
TRBV9	TRBJ1-1	-	-	CASSPGGGRTEAFF
TRBV6-2/TRBV6-3	TRBJ1-2	-	TRBD1	CASSGRDRNYGYTF
TRBV13	TRBJ2-7	once	-	CASSFSGGNFYEQYF
TRBV7-3	TRBJ2-1	-	TRBD2	CASSLTGLAASYNEQFF
TRBV6-5	TRBJ1-1	-	-	CASSTRQNTEAFF